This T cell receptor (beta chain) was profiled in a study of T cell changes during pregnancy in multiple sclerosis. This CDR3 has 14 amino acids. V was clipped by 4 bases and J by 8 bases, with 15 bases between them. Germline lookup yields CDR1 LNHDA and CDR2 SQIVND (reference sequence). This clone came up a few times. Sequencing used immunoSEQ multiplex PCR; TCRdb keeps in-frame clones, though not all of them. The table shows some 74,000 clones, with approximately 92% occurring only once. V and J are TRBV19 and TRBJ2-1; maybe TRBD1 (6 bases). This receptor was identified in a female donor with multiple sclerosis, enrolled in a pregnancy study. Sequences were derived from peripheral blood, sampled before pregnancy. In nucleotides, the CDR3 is TGTGCCAGTAGTAACAGGGCTAACTCGGATGAGCAGTTCTTC. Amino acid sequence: CASSNRANSDEQFF.